Only a few counts were recorded for the clone carrying this TCR beta chain. Compared with germline, one end of the junction differs, possibly owing to a read error. The CDR3 contains 11 residues. CD25-based Treg depletion was applied to purified naive CD4+ T cells. After constant-region reverse-primer amplification, full-length variable regions underwent semi-nested PCR with Nested Universal Primer A. TCRdb processed the 5' RACE reads anew with MiXCR; each CDR3 protein has one entry. The repertoire holds tens of thousands of distinct CDR3 sequences, with approximately 17% as singletons. This sequence originates from a female donor with breast cancer. The J gene is TRBJ1-6, the V gene TRBV12-3 or TRBV12-4; D is undetermined. The sequencing sample was made of naive CD4+ T cells sorted from blood. The subset: naive CD4+ T cells, CD4+CD45RA+CD25-. The CDR3 bases are TGTGCCGGCAGTTTGACCCAAACCCTCCACTTT. Its protein is CAGSLTQTLHF.